This TCR beta chain was retrieved from a study of a mutant IDH1 vaccine in newly diagnosed glioma. Study in general: Males made up roughly 62% and females roughly 40% of treated patients, whose mean age was around 41 years. Patients previously underwent radiotherapy, temozolomide, or both, and most underwent both.

Time point here: week 35, safety follow-up. Doses of 300 ug of mutant IDH1 20-mer peptide were given with topical imiquimod. On this clone: Antigen unknown.

The CDR3 sequence is 16 residues long. Germline V gene lookup returns CDR1 LGHNT and CDR2 FRNRAP. After removal of 5 bases from V and 0 bases from J, the junction contained 10 bases not matched to a gene. The assay was immunoSEQ multiplex PCR, and TCRdb's table has in-frame clones only and misses some. The data contain fewer than 45,000 clones, around 87% of them singletons. V gene TRBV12-5 combines with J gene TRBJ2-7; TRBD1 aligns across 7 bases. This TCR derives from a man in his forties or fifties with glioma. The source material was PBMCs, sampled from a glioma patient whose treatment included an IDH1 peptide vaccine. The CDR3 nucleotides are TGTGCTAGTGGTCCCACGGGACAGACGACCTCCTACGAGCAGTACTTC. Residues: CASGPTGQTTSYEQYF.